The present T cell receptor (beta chain) was sequenced within a study of cytomegalovirus exposure and HLA in healthy donors. Findings of the study overall: In an earlier analysis, most TCR beta V segments were productive about 87% or about 30% of the time.

Participants comprised healthy donors of bone marrow. This clone was counted only a few times. Its antigen is not identified. V lost 6 bases to trimming and J lost 2 bases, with 10 bases between them. In germline, CDR1 is SGHAT, CDR2 FQDESV (reference sequence). The CDR3 loop spans 13 amino acids. The PCR was carried out with 60 Vbeta primers and 13 Jbeta primers. The repertoire was sequenced with immunoSEQ multiplex PCR; TCRdb's copy has only in-frame clones and lacks some. The data hold some 150,000 clones, with approximately 82% observed a single time. The V call is TRBV11-1, the J call TRBJ1-2, with D maybe TRBD1 (6 bases). The clonotype originates from a middle-aged man in good health and CMV-seronegative. Sequencing was done on a sample of PBMCs. CDR3 protein: CASSRDRNYGYTF. CDR3 nucleotide sequence: TGTGCCAGCAGTCGAGACAGGAACTATGGCTACACCTTC.